Following are 21 T cell receptor beta chains from one sample sequenced in a study of regulatory T cells in long-lasting Graves disease. In building TCR beta libraries, iRepertoire HTBI primers were used together with Arm-PCR of CDR3 regions. TCRdb redid the calling of the multiplex PCR reads with MiXCR, one entry per CDR3 protein. The table lists hundreds of thousands of distinct CDR3 sequences, about 13% of them singletons, with roughly 9.7% in the top ten. Described time point: newly diagnosed GD, antithyroid drugs for less than 3 months. PBMC-derived RNA was used for the TCR library. The data were also submitted as part of a second study, on T cells in Graves' hyperthyroidism and ophthalmopathy.

The sequenced sample was peripheral blood mononuclear cells (PBMCs), obtained at new diagnosis, from a patient treated with antithyroid drugs. Receptors originate from a man under 40 with Graves disease.

This clonotype was counted a few times. The rearrangement joins TRBV2 to TRBJ2-5; 12 positions agree with TRBD2. CDR3 length: 16 amino acids. CDR1 is SNHLY and CDR2 is FYNNEI in the germline V gene. The V and J ends lost 6 bases and 1 base, in that order; junction bases with no gene match: 6. In nucleotides, the CDR3 is TGTGCCAGCAGCAGACTAGCGGGAGTCTTCCAAGAGACCCAGTACTTC. Amino acid sequence: CASSRLAGVFQETQYF. The variable domain in full, completed from reference TRBV2 and TRBJ2-5, reads EPEVTQTPSHQVTQMGQEVILRCVPISNHLYFYWYRQILGQKVEFLVSFYNNEISEKSEIFDDQFSVERPDGSNFTLKIRSTKLEDSAMYFCASSRLAGVFQETQYFGPGTRLLVL.

At least ten counts were recorded for this clonotype. V gene TRBV27 combines with J gene TRBJ2-2, with D possibly being TRBD1 (5 bases). The CDR3 has 16 amino acids. Trimming left V 2 bases short and J 0 bases short, with 10 bases between. Germline CDR1 and CDR2: MNHEY and SMNVEV (reference sequence). The CDR3 sequence is CASSLRQPSNTGELFF. In nucleotides, the CDR3 is TGTGCCAGCAGTTTAAGACAGCCTTCGAACACCGGGGAGCTGTTTTTT.

This clonotype has ten or more counts. The chain has TRBV27 and TRBJ2-1; a weak D match, TRBD2 (6 bases). Germline-derived CDR1 and CDR2 are MNHEY and SMNVEV (reference sequence). The V end lost 4 bases, the J end lost 4 bases, and 17 bases lay between the germline ends. This CDR3 region has 16 residues. The CDR3 region is CASSSLTWEDYNEQFF. The CDR3 coding sequence is TGTGCCAGCAGTTCCCTGACGTGGGAGGATTACAATGAGCAGTTCTTC.

This clonotype was counted a few times. V is TRBV4-1 and J is TRBJ1-2; TRBD1 might be the D (6 bases). CDR3 length: 16 residues. V was cut by 1 base and J by 8 bases, with 20 bases left in between. Germline V gives CDR1 MGHRA, CDR2 YSYEKL. The CDR3 loop is CASSQGGRGTWRGYTF. CDR3 bases: TGCGCCAGCAGCCAAGGGGGTCGAGGGACATGGAGAGGCTACACCTTC.

In the case of this clonotype: A much larger clone lies one base from this, so it may be a read error. The chain carries TRBV2 and TRBJ2-2, with 8 bases matching TRBD2. The CDR3 sequence is 14 residues long. CDR1 is SNHLY, CDR2 FYNNEI, per germline. DNA for the CDR3: TGTGTCAGCAGTGAAGCGGGAGCGGCCGGGGAGCTGTTTTTT. It translates to CVSSEAGAAGELFF.

This clonotype was observed many times. The V gene is TRBV2, the J gene TRBJ1-3; tentatively, D is TRBD1 (6 bases). Deletions cut 6 bases from V and 7 bases from J, with 19 bases between. This CDR3 is 15 amino acids long. From germline, CDR1 is SNHLY and CDR2 FYNNEI. The DNA for the CDR3 is TGTGCCAGCAGGAAATCGACAGGATCTAGTAACACCATATATTTT. Translating gives CASRKSTGSSNTIYF.

This clonotype was counted many times. V and J are TRBV10-2 and TRBJ2-1; D may match TRBD1 or TRBD2 (5 bases each). The germline gives CDR1 WSHSY, CDR2 SAAADI. Trimming stripped 0 bases from V and 2 bases from J, with 11 bases between. The CDR3 length is 16 residues. The CDR3 sequence: CASSESGDRPYNEQFF. The CDR3 nucleotides read TGCGCCAGCAGTGAGTCAGGGGACCGACCCTACAATGAGCAGTTCTTC.

In its sample, this clonotype was seen a few times. J is TRBJ2-3 and V is TRBV7-9; 9 positions match TRBD1. This CDR3 has 14 amino acids. V trimming: 5 bases; J trimming: 6 bases; junction bases outside the gene matches: 6. In germline, CDR1 is SEHNR, CDR2 FQNEAQ (reference sequence). This CDR3 reads CASSRTGVEDTQYF. The CDR3 DNA follows: TGTGCCAGCAGCAGGACAGGGGTTGAGGATACGCAGTATTTT.

In this sample, this clonotype turned up many times. The rearrangement uses TRBV29-1 and TRBJ1-1; D is undetermined. CDR3 size: 11 residues. Trimming removed 7 bases from V and 6 bases from J, with 12 bases in between. CDR1 and CDR2 (germline): SQVTM, ANQGSEA. CDR3 bases: TGCAGCGCCAAGAGGAGCGCTGAAGCTTTCTTT. This sequence encodes CSAKRSAEAFF.

This clonotype has at least ten counts. The rearrangement joins TRBV6-1 to TRBJ1-1; no firm D call. Per the germline V gene, CDR1 is MNHNS and CDR2 is SASEGT. The CDR3 is 13 residues long. V lost 3 bases to trimming and J lost 5 bases, with 10 bases between them. The CDR3 DNA follows: TGTGCCAGCAGTGACACCTATCGGACTGAAGCTTTCTTT. It yields the protein CASSDTYRTEAFF.

A word on this clonotype: A junction end diverges from the germline sequence, so it may reflect a read error. The chain couples TRBV6-2 or TRBV6-3 to TRBJ2-1; D not resolved. The CDR3 sequence is 10 residues long. Germline loops: CDR1 MNHEY, CDR2 SVGEGT. CDR3 bases: TGCGCCACAAAAAGGGATGAGCAGTTCTTC. It yields the protein CATKRDEQFF.

This clonotype has a count of ten or more. Germline is not matched at one junction end, which may reflect a read error. J is TRBJ1-2 and V is TRBV5-1; D is perhaps TRBD1 (6 bases). This CDR3 has 14 residues. Germline lookup yields CDR1 SGHRS and CDR2 YFSETQ. This chain's CDR3 is CASSSTGDILGYTF. The DNA of the CDR3 is TGTGCCAGCAGCTCAACCGGGGACATCCTGGGCTACACCTTC.

There are many counts of this clonotype. The chain is built from TRBV28 and TRBJ2-1; tentative D call: TRBD2 (5 bases). This CDR3 has 12 amino acids. CDR1 and CDR2 from the germline V gene are MDHEN and SYDVKM. V was shortened by 3 bases and J by 9 bases, with 9 bases between the two germline ends. CDR3 residues: CASSFGVPEQFF. CDR3 nucleotides: TGTGCCAGCAGTTTCGGGGTACCTGAGCAGTTCTTC. The full variable domain, its missing parts supplied by reference TRBV28 and TRBJ2-1, is DVKVTQSSRYLVKRTGEKVFLECVQDMDHENMFWYRQDPGLGLRLIYFSYDVKMKEKGDIPEGYSVSREKKERFSLILESASTNQTSMYLCASSFGVPEQFFGPGTRLTVL.

This clonotype was seen many times. The J gene is TRBJ2-5, the V gene TRBV29-1; no firm D call. Looked up from germline, CDR1 is SQVTM and CDR2 is ANQGSEA. The CDR3 contains 13 residues. V lost 3 bases, J lost 0 bases, and 8 bases lay in between. The DNA of the CDR3 is TGCAGCGTTGAGGAAGCGAACCAAGAGACCCAGTACTTC. Translating it yields CSVEEANQETQYF.

Only a few counts were recorded for this clonotype. The V gene is TRBV3-1, the J gene TRBJ2-2; 8 positions agree with TRBD1. Germline-derived CDR1 and CDR2 are LGHDT and YNNKEL (reference sequence). The trim removed 3 bases at V and 1 base at J, leaving 4 bases unmatched. This CDR3 comprises 16 residues. The CDR3 coding sequence is TGTGCCAGCAGCCAGACAGGGGTAGTGAACACCGGGGAGCTGTTTTTT. Protein sequence: CASSQTGVVNTGELFF. Drawing the rest from reference TRBV3-1 and TRBJ2-2, the complete variable domain is DTAVSQTPKYLVTQMGNDKSIKCEQNLGHDTMYWYKQDSKKFLKIMFSYNNKELIINETVPNRFSPKSPDKAHLNLHINSLELGDSAVYFCASSQTGVVNTGELFFGEGSRLTVL.

This clonotype was observed at least ten times. The chain recombines TRBV11-2 with TRBJ1-2; 7 bases are shared with TRBD1. The CDR3 is made up of 14 amino acids. Germline values: CDR1 SGHAT, CDR2 FQNNGV. The V segment lost 1 base and the J segment 3 bases; nucleotides outside the gene matches: 2. The CDR3 bases are TGTGCCAGCAGCTTAGGGACAGGAGACTATGGCTACACCTTC. Amino acid sequence: CASSLGTGDYGYTF. Together with reference TRBV11-2 and TRBJ1-2, the CDR3 gives the full variable domain: EAGVAQSPRYKIIEKRQSVAFWCNPISGHATLYWYQQILGQGPKLLIQFQNNGVVDDSQLPKDRFSAERLKGVDSTLKIQPAKLEDSAVYLCASSLGTGDYGYTFGSGTRLTVV.

This clonotype was observed a few times. The genes are TRBV19 and TRBJ2-3, with D tentatively TRBD2 (5 bases). Looked up from germline, CDR1 is LNHDA and CDR2 is SQIVND (reference sequence). V was trimmed by 4 bases and J by 0 bases, leaving 11 bases between them. The CDR3 spans 15 residues. CDR3: CASSKRELSTDTQYF. The CDR3 DNA is TGTGCCAGTAGTAAGAGGGAACTTAGCACAGATACGCAGTATTTT.

In its sample, this clonotype was seen many times. The chain uses TRBV29-1 and TRBJ2-7, with D possibly matching TRBD2 (7 bases). The CDR3 runs 16 residues. V lost 1 base and J lost 4, with 20 bases in between. The germline V gene has CDR1 SQVTM and CDR2 ANQGSEA. The CDR3 protein is CSVEGEGGIGAYEQYF. Here the CDR3 DNA reads TGCAGCGTTGAAGGGGAGGGGGGGATTGGAGCGTACGAGCAGTACTTC.

This clonotype was observed many times. The chain has TRBV27 and TRBJ1-1; 7 nucleotides match TRBD1. Germline loops: CDR1 MNHEY, CDR2 SMNVEV (reference sequence). V shed 5 bases and J 0 bases; nucleotides not matched to a gene: 9. CDR3 length: 16 amino acids. Written as DNA, the CDR3 is TGTGCCAGCAGTCCATTGACAGGGTGGATGAACACTGAAGCTTTCTTT. Translated: CASSPLTGWMNTEAFF.

The sample holds many counts of this clonotype. The CDR3 here is CASKRSGFSYEQYF. The CDR3, as DNA: TGTGCCAGCAAACGGAGCGGGTTCTCCTACGAGCAGTACTTC. This rearrangement joins TRBV2 to TRBJ2-7; D may be TRBD2 (6 bases). This CDR3 has 14 amino acids. In germline, CDR1 is SNHLY, CDR2 FYNNEI. The V and J ends lost 7 bases and 0 bases respectively, with 13 bases between them.

This clonotype occurred a few times. CDR3 loop: CASARPTYEQYF. In DNA form, the CDR3 reads TGTGCCAGCGCTCGTCCTACCTACGAGCAGTACTTC. The chain couples TRBV6-7 to TRBJ2-7, with D unresolved. TRBV6-7 qualifies as an ORF whose function is uncertain. Trimming removed 8 bases from V and 2 bases from J, with 10 bases in between. CDR3 length: 12 residues.